These 20 T cell receptor beta chains came from one sample sequenced in a study of identifying expanded T cells in peripheral blood. This table comes from immunoSEQ multiplex PCR, and its TCRdb copy is limited to in-frame clones, with some not included. The sample lists about 58,000 clones, roughly 87% occurring once. Material for sequencing was blood. These receptor sequences come from a person between 18 and 70 years old in good health.

The chain is built from TRBV7-3 and TRBJ1-2; 8 nucleotides match TRBD1. The CDR3 consists of 13 residues. Germline V gene data show CDR1 as SGHTA and CDR2 as FQGTGA. Trimming at V came to 4 bases and at J to 8 bases, leaving 6 bases not matched to a gene. CDR3 sequence (DNA): TGTGCCAGCAGCTCCGGACAGGGAGAAGGCTACACCTTC. It translates to CASSSGQGEGYTF.

CDR3 region: CASSVGGDGGNTIYF. The CDR3 nucleotides read TGTGCCAGCAGCGTAGGGGGGGATGGCGGTAACACCATATATTTT. J is TRBJ1-3 and V is TRBV9; the D gene is possibly TRBD1 (5 bases). The germline V gene encodes CDR1 SGDLS and CDR2 YYNGEE. V shed 0 bases and J shed 7 bases, with 14 bases lying between them. The CDR3 extends over 15 amino acids. The full variable domain, its missing parts supplied by reference TRBV9 and TRBJ1-3, is DSGVTQTPKHLITATGQRVTLRCSPRSGDLSVYWYQQSLDQGLQFLIQYYNGEERAKGNILERFSAQQFPDLHSELNLSSLELGDSALYFCASSVGGDGGNTIYFGEGSWLTVV.

Remarks on this clone: An end of the junction does not agree with germline; a read error may underlie this. The chain employs TRBV9 and TRBJ1-6, with D unclear. This CDR3 is built from 13 residues. The germline CDR1 and CDR2 sequences are SGDLS and YYNGEE. CDR3 sequence reads: CASIPEGEGSAFF. DNA of the CDR3: TGTGCCAGCATCCCCGAGGGCGAGGGCAGTGCATTCTTT. The complete variable domain, with remaining parts taken from reference TRBV9 and TRBJ1-6, reads DSGVTQTPKHLITATGQRVTLRCSPRSGDLSVYWYQQSLDQGLQFLIQYYNGEERAKGNILERFSAQQFPDLHSELNLSSLELGDSALYFCASIPEGEGSAFFGNGTRLTVT.

V gene TRBV11-2 combines with J gene TRBJ1-4, with 7 nucleotides matching TRBD1. From germline, CDR1 is SGHAT and CDR2 FQNNGV. With 7 bases clipped from V and 6 bases from J, the junction kept 17 bases outside the gene matches. The CDR3 has 17 amino acids. The CDR3 protein is CASTPGQTYRGDEKLFF. In DNA form, the CDR3 reads TGTGCCAGCACCCCGGGACAGACATACCGGGGGGATGAAAAACTGTTTTTT. The full variable domain, rest sourced from reference TRBV11-2 and TRBJ1-4, is EAGVAQSPRYKIIEKRQSVAFWCNPISGHATLYWYQQILGQGPKLLIQFQNNGVVDDSQLPKDRFSAERLKGVDSTLKIQPAKLEDSAVYLCASTPGQTYRGDEKLFFGSGTQLSVL.

The chain combines TRBV18 with TRBJ2-7; 8 nucleotides match TRBD1. In germline, CDR1 is KGHSH, CDR2 LQKENI. The J segment lost 4 bases and the V segment lost 5 bases, leaving 7 bases of the junction unmatched. This CDR3 contains 14 residues. The CDR3 DNA reads TGTGCCAGCTCAGCGTCGACAGGGGAGTACGAGCAGTACTTC. It specifies CASSASTGEYEQYF.

V and J are TRBV4-3 and TRBJ2-5; D might be TRBD2 (6 bases). This CDR3 is 15 amino acids long. The V end lost 1 base, the J end lost 4 bases, and 13 bases lay between the germline ends. Germline loops: CDR1 LGHNA, CDR2 YSLEER. CDR3: CASSQGVAGPETQYF. The CDR3 nucleotides are TGCGCCAGCAGCCAAGGTGTTGCGGGGCCAGAGACCCAGTACTTC.

DNA for the CDR3: TGTGCCAGCAGTTTCGGCCCCGCTTTGAGCAATCAGCCCCAGCATTTT. It codes for CASSFGPALSNQPQHF. The chain is built from TRBV27 and TRBJ1-5; no firm D call. CDR3 length equals 16 residues. The V end was cut by 3 bases, the J end by 1 base, with 13 bases between. Germline assignment: CDR1 MNHEY and CDR2 SMNVEV (reference sequence).

This chain connects TRBV19 to TRBJ2-3; TRBD2 agrees at 13 bases. Germline trimming cut 2 bases from V and 6 bases from J; bases unmatched to any gene: 8. The germline CDR1 and CDR2 sequences are LNHDA and SQIVND (reference sequence). This CDR3 has 17 residues. The CDR3 nucleotides read TGTGCCAGTAGTATATTCTCGGGACTAGCGGGGAGGGATACGCAGTATTTT. Its translation: CASSIFSGLAGRDTQYF.

The rearrangement joins TRBV28 to TRBJ2-1, with TRBD1 matching 7 bases. The CDR3 consists of 13 residues. Looked up from germline, CDR1 is MDHEN and CDR2 is SYDVKM. The V and J ends lost 8 bases and 7 bases, in that order; junction bases with no gene match: 8. CDR3: CASLGLQGNEQFF. The CDR3 nucleotides read TGTGCCAGCCTCGGTTTACAGGGGAATGAGCAGTTCTTC.

J is TRBJ1-1 and V is TRBV7-8, with D unresolved. The CDR3 sequence is 13 residues long. CDR1 is SGHVS, CDR2 FQNEAQ, per germline. V lost 4 bases, J lost 2 bases, and 8 bases lay in between. The CDR3 region is CASSWAENTEAFF. In nucleotides, the CDR3 is TGTGCCAGCAGCTGGGCAGAAAACACTGAAGCTTTCTTT.

V gene TRBV7-2 combines with J gene TRBJ2-3; the D call may be TRBD1 or TRBD2 (6 bases each). The CDR3 has 15 amino acids. CDR1 and CDR2 from the germline V gene are SGHTA and FQGNSA. Trimming pared 3 bases from V and 1 base from J, leaving 11 bases between. CDR3 loop: CASSFYGGGTDTQYF. The CDR3 DNA sequence: TGTGCCAGCAGCTTTTACGGGGGCGGCACAGATACGCAGTATTTT. Variable domain in full (rest from reference TRBV7-2 and TRBJ2-3): GAGVSQSPSNKVTEKGKDVELRCDPISGHTALYWYRQSLGQGLEFLIYFQGNSAPDKSGLPSDRFSAERTGGSVSTLTIQRTQQEDSAVYLCASSFYGGGTDTQYFGPGTRLTVL.

This rearrangement joins TRBV5-1 to TRBJ2-7, with a possible D match to TRBD2 (6 bases). The V gene's germline CDR1 is SGHRS and CDR2 YFSETQ. CDR3 size: 15 residues. Trimming cost V 1 base and J 6 bases, with 17 bases left between them. The CDR3 spells CASSLSSSGLGEQYF. CDR3 in DNA: TGCGCCAGCAGCTTGTCTAGTAGCGGCCTCGGCGAGCAGTACTTC.

This chain joins TRBV7-8 and TRBJ2-1; 10 bases match TRBD2. This CDR3 spans 14 amino acids. After removal of 5 bases from V and 5 bases from J, the junction contained 3 bases not matched to a gene. Germline-derived CDR1 and CDR2 are SGHVS and FQNEAQ. The CDR3 loop is CASSRGLADNEQFF. DNA of the CDR3: TGTGCCAGCAGCCGAGGACTAGCGGACAATGAGCAGTTCTTC.

The J gene is TRBJ1-1, the V gene TRBV2; D is possibly TRBD1 (5 bases). The CDR3 covers 11 residues. CDR1 is SNHLY, CDR2 FYNNEI, per germline. V was clipped by 10 bases and J by 1 base, with 7 bases between them. CDR3 sequence: CAIQGNTEAFF. The CDR3 nucleotides read TGTGCCATTCAGGGGAACACTGAAGCTTTCTTT.

J is TRBJ1-1 and V is TRBV5-6, with no clear D. This CDR3 comprises 13 residues. Germline-derived CDR1 and CDR2 are SGHDT and YYEEEE. The germline V and J ends were trimmed by 0 bases and 5 bases, with 8 bases remaining between them. In DNA form, the CDR3 reads TGTGCCAGCAGCTTGGTCTCGGGAACTGAAGCTTTCTTT. This codes for CASSLVSGTEAFF.

This clone was counted only a few times. The chain recombines TRBV5-1 with TRBJ2-5, with D perhaps TRBD2 (6 bases). Trimming removed 4 bases from V and 0 bases from J, with 10 bases in between. Germline-derived CDR1 and CDR2 are SGHRS and YFSETQ. The CDR3 covers 14 residues. The CDR3 DNA sequence: TGCGCCAGCAGCGTCGGGAGCCACCAAGAGACCCAGTACTTC. This gives the protein CASSVGSHQETQYF.

This clone was seen once. V is TRBV5-1 and J is TRBJ1-1; no firm D call. Trimming took off 2 bases at V and 2 bases at J, with 7 bases between the two ends. This CDR3 region has 13 residues. Germline CDR1 is SGHRS and CDR2 is YFSETQ. The CDR3 loop is CASSLNINTEAFF. CDR3 nucleotides: TGCGCCAGCAGCTTAAACATCAACACTGAAGCTTTCTTT.

This sequence joins TRBV2 and TRBJ1-1; 7 nucleotides align to TRBD1. The germline V gene encodes CDR1 SNHLY and CDR2 FYNNEI. The CDR3 consists of 14 residues. After removal of 8 bases from V and 3 bases from J, the junction contained 9 bases not matched to a gene. The CDR3 region is CASAYRQGDTEAFF. Here the CDR3 DNA reads TGTGCCAGCGCCTACCGCCAGGGGGACACTGAAGCTTTCTTT.

The chain recombines TRBV5-4 with TRBJ2-2, with 8 bases lining up with TRBD2. CDR1 is SGHNT and CDR2 is YYREEE in the germline V gene (reference sequence). J lost 1 base, V lost 0 bases, and 5 bases had no gene match. The CDR3 loop spans 17 amino acids. The CDR3, as DNA: TGTGCCAGCAGCTTGGCCTTCCTAGCGGGGAACACCGGGGAGCTGTTTTTT. This gives the protein CASSLAFLAGNTGELFF.

The rearrangement links TRBV7-2 to TRBJ1-2, with TRBD1 as a possible D gene (5 bases). V lost 5 bases, J lost 2 bases, and 6 bases lay in between. The germline V gene has CDR1 SGHTA and CDR2 FQGNSA. This CDR3 spans 12 amino acids. CDR3 in DNA: TGTGCCAGCAGCGGGGACAACTATGGCTACACCTTC. Encoded protein: CASSGDNYGYTF. Variable domain in full (rest from reference TRBV7-2 and TRBJ1-2): GAGVSQSPSNKVTEKGKDVELRCDPISGHTALYWYRQSLGQGLEFLIYFQGNSAPDKSGLPSDRFSAERTGGSVSTLTIQRTQQEDSAVYLCASSGDNYGYTFGSGTRLTVV.